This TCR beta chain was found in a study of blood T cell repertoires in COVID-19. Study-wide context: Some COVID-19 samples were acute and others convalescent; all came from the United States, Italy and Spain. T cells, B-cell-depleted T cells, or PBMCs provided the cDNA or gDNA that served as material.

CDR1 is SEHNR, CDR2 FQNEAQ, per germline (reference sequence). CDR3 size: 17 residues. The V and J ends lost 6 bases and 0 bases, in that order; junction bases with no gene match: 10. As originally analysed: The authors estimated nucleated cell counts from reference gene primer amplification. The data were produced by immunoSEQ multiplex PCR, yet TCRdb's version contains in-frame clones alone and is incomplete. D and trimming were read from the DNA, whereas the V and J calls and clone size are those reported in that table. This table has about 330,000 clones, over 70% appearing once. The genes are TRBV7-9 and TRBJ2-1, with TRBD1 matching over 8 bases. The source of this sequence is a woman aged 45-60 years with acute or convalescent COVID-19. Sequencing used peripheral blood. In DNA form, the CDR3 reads TGTGCCAGCAGTTCCCGGGACAGGCAGATCTCCTACAATGAGCAGTTCTTC. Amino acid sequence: CASSSRDRQISYNEQFF.